A selection of T cell receptor beta chains follows, all from one sample in a study of cytomegalovirus exposure and HLA in healthy donors. Using immunoSEQ multiplex PCR, the repertoire was profiled, and TCRdb retains in-frame clones only, with some absent. The data show tens of thousands of clones, approximately 78% seen once. Sequenced sample: PBMCs. Receptors originate from a male donor in good health and CMV-seropositive. The CDR3 runs from the conserved cysteine through the conserved F or W. A D gene is named only where the DNA matches it firmly. Where a row states a size, it is once, few, many or the class of an expanded clone; other rows omit it.

d_gene	j_gene	abundance	v_gene	CDR3aa	CDR3nt
-	TRBJ2-7	-	TRBV11-2	CASSLVRGRYEQYF	TGTGCCAGCAGCTTAGTTCGAGGGAGATACGAGCAGTACTTC
TRBD2	TRBJ2-7	-	TRBV7-9	CASNELAASYEQYF	TGTGCCAGCAACGAACTAGCGGCCTCCTACGAGCAGTACTTC
-	TRBJ2-7	-	TRBV27	CASTGGGRGGYEQYF	TGTGCCAGCACTGGGGGCGGGAGAGGTGGGTACGAGCAGTACTTC
-	TRBJ1-4	-	TRBV27	CASSFYRDEKLFF	TGTGCCAGCAGTTTCTACAGGGATGAAAAACTGTTTTTT
-	TRBJ2-1	many	TRBV2	CASGGIWGLGEHSGFF	TGTGCCAGCGGTGGTATATGGGGCCTAGGGGAACATTCGGGGTTCTTC
-	TRBJ1-3	-	TRBV30	CAAERNKGQTNGNTIYF	TGTGCCGCCGAGCGAAATAAAGGACAGACGAATGGAAACACCATATATTTT
-	TRBJ1-4	-	TRBV5-1	CASSLGQGNEKLFF	TGCGCCAGCAGCTTGGGCCAGGGGAATGAAAAACTGTTTTTT
TRBD1	TRBJ2-6	-	TRBV18	CASSPPTGVGANVLTF	TGTGCCAGCTCACCACCCACAGGGGTCGGGGCCAACGTCCTGACTTTC
TRBD2	TRBJ2-2	-	TRBV5-1	CASSKEKTSGNTGELFF	TGCGCCAGCAGCAAAGAAAAGACTAGCGGGAACACCGGGGAGCTGTTTTTT
-	TRBJ1-3	-	TRBV2	CASSPLRNGNTIYF	TGTGCCAGCAGCCCTTTGAGGAATGGAAACACCATATATTTT
-	TRBJ2-1	-	TRBV6-6	CASSYSRLANDNEQFF	TGTGCCAGCAGTTACTCGAGGCTAGCTAATGACAATGAGCAGTTCTTC
-	TRBJ2-7	-	TRBV5-1	CASSLGGLYEQYF	TGCGCCAGCAGCTTGGGTGGCCTCTACGAGCAGTACTTC
-	TRBJ2-3	-	TRBV6-4	CASSVEGTRSTDTQYF	TGTGCCAGCAGTGTGGAGGGAACCCGGAGCACAGATACGCAGTATTTT
TRBD1	TRBJ2-5	few	TRBV7-2	CASSLVDRSQETQYF	TGTGCCAGCAGCTTAGTGGACAGGAGCCAAGAGACCCAGTACTTC
TRBD2	TRBJ2-2	-	TRBV5-1	CASSPKASGSSNTGELFF	TGCGCCAGCAGCCCCAAGGCTAGCGGGAGTTCTAACACCGGGGAGCTGTTTTTT
TRBD1	TRBJ1-1	-	TRBV5-1	CASSFAGGQNTEAFF	TGCGCCAGCAGCTTTGCAGGGGGTCAGAACACTGAAGCTTTCTTT
TRBD1	TRBJ2-2	-	TRBV9	CASRRTGVTGELFF	TGTGCCAGCAGGAGGACAGGGGTCACCGGGGAGCTGTTTTTT
TRBD2	TRBJ2-1	-	TRBV18	CASSPALADYNEQFF	TGTGCCAGCTCACCGGCACTAGCGGACTACAATGAGCAGTTCTTC
-	TRBJ1-2	-	TRBV28	CASKRVAGPFGYTF	TGTGCCAGCAAGCGGGTCGCAGGGCCCTTTGGCTACACCTTC
-	TRBJ2-2	-	TRBV6-5	CASSYGLGAGELFF	TGTGCCAGCAGTTACGGGTTAGGAGCCGGGGAGCTGTTTTTT
TRBD1	TRBJ1-2	-	TRBV7-8	CASSLDRGSGYTF	TGTGCCAGCAGCTTAGACAGGGGAAGCGGCTACACCTTC
TRBD2	TRBJ2-7	-	TRBV4-3	CASSPTSGRAYEQYF	TGCGCCAGCAGCCCGACTAGCGGGAGGGCCTACGAGCAGTACTTC
TRBD1	TRBJ2-7	-	TRBV19	CASSLNRGSYEQYF	TGTGCCAGTAGTTTAAACAGGGGCTCCTACGAGCAGTACTTC
-	TRBJ1-5	-	TRBV27	CASSLRQASGYSNQPQHF	TGTGCCAGCAGTTTACGACAGGCTTCAGGATATAGCAATCAGCCCCAGCATTTT
TRBD1	TRBJ1-6	-	TRBV27	CASSTRQGARSPLHF	TGTGCCAGCAGTACACGACAGGGGGCCCGGTCACCCCTCCACTTT
TRBD2	TRBJ2-3	-	TRBV11-2	CASSFEPGLAEGDTQYF	TGTGCCAGCAGCTTTGAGCCAGGACTAGCGGAAGGAGATACGCAGTATTTT
TRBD1	TRBJ2-5	-	TRBV27	CASSWTGGRETQYF	TGTGCCAGCAGTTGGACAGGGGGCAGGGAGACCCAGTACTTC
TRBD1	TRBJ2-2	-	TRBV13	CASSSSRDRERGELFF	TGTGCCAGCAGCTCGTCCCGGGACAGGGAACGCGGGGAGCTGTTTTTT
TRBD2	TRBJ2-1	-	TRBV9	CASSSSGREYNEQFF	TGTGCCAGCAGCAGCAGCGGGAGAGAATACAATGAGCAGTTCTTC